This T cell receptor beta chain was recorded in a study of cytomegalovirus exposure and HLA in healthy donors. Study-level results: In a later analysis, V- and J-gene trimming of beta chains associated with a DCLRE1C missense variant, replicated independently. The only immune exposure information that was available was CMV serostatus.

Donors consisted of healthy bone marrow donors. To note about this clone: Its target is unknown.

This CDR3 is 13 amino acids long. The ends lost 7 bases at V and 4 bases at J; junction bases unmatched: 5. Germline values: CDR1 SNHLY, CDR2 FYNNEI. Amplification used 60 Vbeta primers and 13 Jbeta primers. Repertoires were generated with immunoSEQ multiplex PCR, while TCRdb's copy carries only in-frame clones and drops some. The table records around 150,000 clones, 60% to 80% of them present only once. The clonotype was recovered from a man aged 45-60 years in good health and CMV-seropositive. The chain has TRBV2 and TRBJ1-2, with 8 positions matching TRBD1. The sample was PBMCs. Written as DNA, the CDR3 is TGTGCCAGCACTAGGACAGGGAGCTATGGCTACACCTTC. Protein sequence: CASTRTGSYGYTF.